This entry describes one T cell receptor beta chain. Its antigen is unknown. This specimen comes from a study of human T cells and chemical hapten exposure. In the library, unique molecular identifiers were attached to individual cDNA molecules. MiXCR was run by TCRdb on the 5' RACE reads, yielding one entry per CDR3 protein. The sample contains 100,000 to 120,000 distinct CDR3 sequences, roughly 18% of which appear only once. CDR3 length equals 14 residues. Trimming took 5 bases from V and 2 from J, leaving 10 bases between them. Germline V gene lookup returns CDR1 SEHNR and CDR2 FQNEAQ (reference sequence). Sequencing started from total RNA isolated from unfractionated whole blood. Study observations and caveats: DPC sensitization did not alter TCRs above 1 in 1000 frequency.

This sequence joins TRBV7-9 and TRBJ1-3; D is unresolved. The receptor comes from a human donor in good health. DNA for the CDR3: TGTGCCAGCAGCCCGAGGTCCCCTGGAAACACCATATATTTT. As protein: CASSPRSPGNTIYF.